The entry that follows covers one T cell receptor (beta chain) sequence. The data derive from a study of blood T cell repertoires in COVID-19. Study summary: Both acute and convalescent COVID-19 samples were obtained from the United States, Italy and Spain. Sources were T cells, B-cell-depleted T cells, or PBMCs; the material itself was cDNA or gDNA.

In germline, CDR1 is SGHDN, CDR2 FVKESK. V lost 0 bases, J lost 4 bases, and 13 bases lay in between. This CDR3 spans 16 amino acids. Per the study methods: By means of reference gene primer amplification, nucleated cell counts were estimated. The method was immunoSEQ multiplex PCR; TCRdb's version includes in-frame clones alone and lacks a portion of them. V, J and clone size are those of that table, while D and trimming were read from the DNA. This table has under 200,000 clones, under 95% appearing once. The sequence derives from a man between 18 and 35 years old with acute or convalescent COVID-19. Sample: peripheral blood. The chain recombines TRBV14 with TRBJ1-3, with D unclear. The CDR3 DNA reads as TGTGCCAGCAGCCAAGATGGTCCCGGAGAAGGAAACACCATATATTTT. This translates into CASSQDGPGEGNTIYF.